This T cell receptor (beta chain) appears in the sequencing data of a study of T cell changes during pregnancy in multiple sclerosis. The CDR3 loop spans 16 amino acids. Germline CDR1 reads MGHDK; CDR2 reads SYGVNS. Trimming pared 6 bases from V and 3 bases from J, leaving 18 bases between. Method: immunoSEQ multiplex PCR; TCRdb's copy keeps in-frame clones and lacks some. This sample has around 95,000 clones, with 85% to 95% found just once. The gene calls are TRBV25-1 and TRBJ2-1, with D possibly matching TRBD2 (6 bases). This clonotype was obtained from a female donor in good health, enrolled as a control in a pregnancy study. Sample: peripheral blood, taken after pregnancy. This chain's CDR3 is CASSDQGGGNYNEQFF. Written as DNA, the CDR3 is TGTGCCAGCAGCGACCAGGGCGGAGGGAACTACAATGAGCAGTTCTTC.